This T cell receptor beta chain was documented in a study of T cell responses to AZD1222 COVID-19 vaccine. V lost 3 bases, J lost 3 bases, and 12 bases lay in between. The CDR3 is 14 amino acids. Germline V lookup: CDR1 SGHDT, CDR2 YYEEEE. This table comes from immunoSEQ multiplex PCR, and its TCRdb copy is limited to in-frame clones, with some not included. The repertoire has 130,000 to 150,000 clones, around 90% of them found once; the top ten carry 3.8%. Sequencing used peripheral blood, obtained 28 days after the second AZD1222 dose. The rearrangement joins TRBV5-6 to TRBJ1-2; no definite D call. This clonotype was sampled from an adult who received the AZD1222 COVID-19 vaccine. The CDR3 region is CASSYTPNDYGYTF. In DNA, the CDR3 is TGTGCCAGCAGCTACACACCGAACGACTATGGCTACACCTTC.